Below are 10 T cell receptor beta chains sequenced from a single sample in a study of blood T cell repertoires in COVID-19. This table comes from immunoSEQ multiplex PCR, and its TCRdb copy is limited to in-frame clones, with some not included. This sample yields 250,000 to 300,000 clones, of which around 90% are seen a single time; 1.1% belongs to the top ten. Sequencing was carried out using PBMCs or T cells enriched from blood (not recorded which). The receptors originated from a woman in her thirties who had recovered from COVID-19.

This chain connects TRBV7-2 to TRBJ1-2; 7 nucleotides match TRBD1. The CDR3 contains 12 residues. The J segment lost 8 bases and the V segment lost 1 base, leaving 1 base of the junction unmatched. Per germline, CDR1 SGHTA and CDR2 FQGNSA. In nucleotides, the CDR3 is TGTGCCAGCAGCTTAGGACAGGGCGGCTACACCTTC. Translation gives CASSLGQGGYTF.

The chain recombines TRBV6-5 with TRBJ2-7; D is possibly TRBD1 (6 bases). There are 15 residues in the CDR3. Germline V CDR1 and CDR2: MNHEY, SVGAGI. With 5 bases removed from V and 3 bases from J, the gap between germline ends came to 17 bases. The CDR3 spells CASSRRQDDYYEQYF. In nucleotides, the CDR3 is TGTGCCAGCAGTCGCCGACAGGATGACTACTACGAGCAGTACTTC.

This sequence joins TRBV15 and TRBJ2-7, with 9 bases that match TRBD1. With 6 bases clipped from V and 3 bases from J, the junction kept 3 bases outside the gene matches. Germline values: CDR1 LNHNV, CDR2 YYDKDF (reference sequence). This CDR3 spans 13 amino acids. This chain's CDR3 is CATRGTGNYEQYF. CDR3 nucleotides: TGTGCCACCAGAGGGACAGGGAACTACGAGCAGTACTTC.

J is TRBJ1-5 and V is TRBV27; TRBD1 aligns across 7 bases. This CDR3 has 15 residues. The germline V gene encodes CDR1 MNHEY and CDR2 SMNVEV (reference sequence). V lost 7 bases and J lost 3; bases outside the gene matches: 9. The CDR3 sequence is CASKQTGTINQPQHF. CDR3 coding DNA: TGTGCCAGCAAACAGACAGGGACCATCAATCAGCCCCAGCATTTT.

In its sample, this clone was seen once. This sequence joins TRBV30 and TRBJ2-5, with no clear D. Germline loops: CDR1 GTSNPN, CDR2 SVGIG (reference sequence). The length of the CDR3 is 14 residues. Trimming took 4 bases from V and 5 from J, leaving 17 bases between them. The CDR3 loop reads CAWTQDNLGETQYF. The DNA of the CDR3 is TGTGCCTGGACCCAGGATAACCTGGGTGAGACCCAGTACTTC.

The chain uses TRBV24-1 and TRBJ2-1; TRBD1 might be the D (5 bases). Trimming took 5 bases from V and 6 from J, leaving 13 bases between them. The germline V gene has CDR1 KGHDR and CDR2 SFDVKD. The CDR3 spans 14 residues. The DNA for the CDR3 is TGTGCCACCAGTGTCGCAGGGCCGGGCAATGAGCAGTTCTTC. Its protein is CATSVAGPGNEQFF.

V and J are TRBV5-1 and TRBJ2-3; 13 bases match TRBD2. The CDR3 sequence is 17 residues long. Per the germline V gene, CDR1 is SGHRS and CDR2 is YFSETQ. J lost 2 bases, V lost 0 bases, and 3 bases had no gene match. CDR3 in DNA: TGCGCCAGCAGCTTGGCCGGGACTAGCGGGACCACAGATACGCAGTATTTT. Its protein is CASSLAGTSGTTDTQYF. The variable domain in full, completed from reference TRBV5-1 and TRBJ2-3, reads KAGVTQTPRYLIKTRGQQVTLSCSPISGHRSVSWYQQTPGQGLQFLFEYFSETQRNKGNFPGRFSGRQFSNSRSEMNVSTLELGDSALYLCASSLAGTSGTTDTQYFGPGTRLTVL.

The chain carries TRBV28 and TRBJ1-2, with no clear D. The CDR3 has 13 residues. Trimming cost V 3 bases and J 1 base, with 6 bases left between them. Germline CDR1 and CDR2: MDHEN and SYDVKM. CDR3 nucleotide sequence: TGTGCCAGCAGTTTTGGCCATAACTATGGCTACACCTTC. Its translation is CASSFGHNYGYTF.

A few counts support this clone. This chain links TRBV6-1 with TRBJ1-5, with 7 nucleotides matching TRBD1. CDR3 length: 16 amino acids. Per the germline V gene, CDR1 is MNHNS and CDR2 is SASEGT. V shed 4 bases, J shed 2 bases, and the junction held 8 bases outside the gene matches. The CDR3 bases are TGTGCCAGCAGTGCCAGACAGGGAGATGGCAATCAGCCCCAGCATTTT. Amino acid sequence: CASSARQGDGNQPQHF.

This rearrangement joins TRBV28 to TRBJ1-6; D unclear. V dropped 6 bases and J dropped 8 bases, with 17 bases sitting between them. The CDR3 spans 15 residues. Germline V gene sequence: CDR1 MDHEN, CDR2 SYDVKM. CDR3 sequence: CASSPFRSYYSPLHF. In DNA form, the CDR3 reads TGTGCCAGCAGCCCCTTTCGGAGTTATTATTCACCCCTCCACTTT.